Below, 28 T cell receptor beta chains from the same sample are listed, as sequenced in a study of blood T cell repertoires in COVID-19. The method was immunoSEQ multiplex PCR; TCRdb's version includes in-frame clones alone and lacks a portion of them. The repertoire includes about 170,000 clones, roughly nine tenths of them detected once, and 9.5% to 12% sits in the top ten. Sequenced sample: peripheral blood. These receptors were taken from a woman in her sixties with COVID-19, enrolled during active disease.

This rearrangement joins TRBV6-2 or TRBV6-3 to TRBJ2-7; 7 bases map to TRBD2. CDR3 length equals 15 residues. V gave up 0 bases and J gave up 2 bases; unmatched junction bases: 4. Germline V CDR1 and CDR2: MNHEY, SVGEGT. The CDR3 sequence is CASSYSETSPYEQYF. CDR3 DNA: TGTGCCAGCAGTTACTCTGAGACTAGCCCCTACGAGCAGTACTTC.

A word on this clone: The junction does not match germline at one end; this may be a read error. The chain is built from TRBV6-5 and TRBJ2-3, with 10 bases that match TRBD2. CDR3 length: 12 amino acids. In germline, CDR1 is MNHEY, CDR2 SVGAGI. The CDR3 protein is CASSSSGTSELF. The CDR3 bases are TGTGCCAGCAGTTCGTCCGGGACTAGCGAGCTCTTT.

The rearrangement links TRBV10-3 to TRBJ2-3; D is ambiguous. The germline gives CDR1 ENHRY, CDR2 SYGVKD. The CDR3 contains 15 residues. Trimming left V 4 bases short and J 0 bases short, with 11 bases between. The CDR3 DNA sequence: TGTGCCATCAGTGTGATTCAAACTAGCACAGATACGCAGTATTTT. This gives the protein CAISVIQTSTDTQYF.

The rearrangement uses TRBV28 and TRBJ2-7; weak D call: TRBD1 (5 bases). The germline V and J ends were trimmed by 6 bases and 3 bases, with 12 bases remaining between them. Germline V gene lookup returns CDR1 MDHEN and CDR2 SYDVKM. CDR3 length: 13 amino acids. CDR3 amino acids: CASRHVQGYEQYF. The CDR3 region has the DNA TGTGCCAGCAGACACGTCCAGGGCTACGAGCAGTACTTC.

V and J are TRBV24-1 and TRBJ1-1; the match to TRBD1 covers 7 bases. Germline V lookup: CDR1 KGHDR, CDR2 SFDVKD. Trimming removed 3 bases from V and 3 bases from J; junction bases left unmatched: 9. The CDR3 extends over 16 amino acids. CDR3 region: CATSDPSTGSDTEAFF. The CDR3 nucleotides read TGTGCCACCAGTGATCCATCGACAGGGTCTGACACTGAAGCTTTCTTT.

In its sample, this clone was seen a few times. This chain links TRBV3-1 (or the pseudogene TRBV3-2) with TRBJ1-5, with D perhaps TRBD1 (5 bases). Looked up from germline, CDR1 is LGHDT and CDR2 is YNNKEL (reference sequence). V lost 1 base to trimming and J lost 0 bases, with 13 bases between them. The CDR3 extends over 17 amino acids. The CDR3 DNA sequence: TGTGCCAGCAGCCAAGGACAGACCAACTATAGCAATCAGCCCCAGCATTTT. As protein: CASSQGQTNYSNQPQHF.

This clone was found once. The CDR3 sequence: CASSTRGYGQPQHF. In nucleotides, the CDR3 is TGTGCCAGCAGTACCAGGGGGTACGGCCAGCCCCAGCATTTT. The chain combines TRBV28 with TRBJ1-5, with 7 nucleotides matching TRBD1. Germline CDR1 and CDR2: MDHEN and SYDVKM. V shed 5 bases, J shed 7 bases, and the junction held 8 bases outside the gene matches. The CDR3 runs to 14 residues.

The table lists this clone with a few counts. The chain couples TRBV9 to TRBJ2-7; 11 positions agree with TRBD2. Trimming cost V 2 bases and J 7 bases; bases outside gene matches: 5. CDR3 size: 14 residues. Germline CDR1 reads SGDLS; CDR2 reads YYNGEE. The DNA for the CDR3 is TGTGCCAGCAGCGTCGGGACTAGCGGACGGGAGCAGTACTTC. This codes for CASSVGTSGREQYF.

The chain is built from TRBV5-1 and TRBJ2-6; D unclear. In germline, CDR1 is SGHRS, CDR2 YFSETQ. This CDR3 spans 14 amino acids. Trimming took off 4 bases at V and 2 bases at J, with 7 bases between the two ends. CDR3 coding DNA: TGCGCCAGCAGCCCAGAAACTGGGGCCAACGTCCTGACTTTC. It yields the protein CASSPETGANVLTF.

This clone came up once. The V call is TRBV18, the J call TRBJ2-2; 13 positions match TRBD2. There are 20 residues in the CDR3. Germline CDR1 and CDR2: KGHSH and LQKENI. Trimming took 3 bases from V and 4 from J; bases not matched to a gene: 14. The CDR3 loop is CASSPWRTSGSALLTGELFF. The CDR3 nucleotides read TGTGCCAGCTCACCTTGGCGGACTAGCGGGAGCGCCCTTCTCACCGGGGAGCTGTTTTTT. The complete variable domain, with remaining parts taken from reference TRBV18 and TRBJ2-2, reads NAGVMQNPRHLVRRRGQEARLRCSPMKGHSHVYWYRQLPEEGLKFMVYLQKENIIDESGMPKERFSAEFPKEGPSILRIQQVVRGDSAAYFCASSPWRTSGSALLTGELFFGEGSRLTVL.

J is TRBJ2-7 and V is TRBV23-1, with TRBD1 matching 7 bases. TRBV23-1 is placed among ORFs of uncertain function. CDR3 length: 14 amino acids. V was clipped by 0 bases and J by 2 bases; unmatched bases: 1. The CDR3 reads CASSQSQGPYEQYF. The CDR3 region has the DNA TGCGCCAGCAGTCAATCACAGGGGCCCTACGAGCAGTACTTC.

J is TRBJ1-5 and V is TRBV6-2 or TRBV6-3; no clear D. Trimming removed 6 bases at V and 7 bases at J, with 10 bases between. The CDR3 covers 12 residues. Germline V gene sequence: CDR1 MNHEY, CDR2 SVGEGT. The CDR3 here is CASSLPLQPQHF. The CDR3 DNA sequence: TGTGCCAGCAGCTTACCCCTACAGCCCCAGCATTTT.

The V call is TRBV29-1, the J call TRBJ2-5; tentatively, D is TRBD2 (6 bases). The CDR3 loop spans 14 amino acids. Looked up from germline, CDR1 is SQVTM and CDR2 is ANQGSEA. V lost 5 bases and J 5 bases, leaving 18 bases between the germline ends. CDR3 amino acids: CSVTLGGRGETQYF. CDR3 coding DNA: TGCAGCGTTACCCTGGGGGGTCGAGGGGAGACCCAGTACTTC. The whole variable domain, remainder taken from reference TRBV29-1 and TRBJ2-5, is SAVISQKPSRDICQRGTSLTIQCQVDSQVTMMFWYRQQPGQSLTLIATANQGSEATYESGFVIDKFPISRPNLTFSTLTVSNMSPEDSSIYLCSVTLGGRGETQYFGPGTRLLVL.

CDR3 loop: CASSSQGSPYEQYF. CDR3 DNA sequence: TGTGCCAGCAGTTCACAGGGTTCCCCCTACGAGCAGTACTTC. The gene calls are TRBV7-9 and TRBJ2-7, with D maybe TRBD1 (6 bases). The CDR3 is 14 amino acids. Trimming removed 6 bases at V and 2 bases at J, with 14 bases between. CDR1 and CDR2 from the germline V gene are SEHNR and FQNEAQ (reference sequence).

The V call is TRBV5-5, the J call TRBJ2-7; D is perhaps TRBD1 (5 bases). Trimming removed 2 bases at V and 6 bases at J, with 15 bases between. Germline CDR1 and CDR2: SGHKS and YYEKEE (reference sequence). This CDR3 has 14 amino acids. CDR3 loop: CASSFQVGEGEQYF. CDR3 bases: TGTGCCAGCAGCTTCCAGGTAGGGGAAGGCGAGCAGTACTTC.

The chain uses TRBV19 and TRBJ2-6; possible D gene TRBD2, 5 bases. Per the germline V gene, CDR1 is LNHDA and CDR2 is SQIVND (reference sequence). Trimming removed 4 bases from V and 0 bases from J, with 10 bases in between. This CDR3 comprises 16 residues. The CDR3 loop is CASSRNGVSGANVLTF. CDR3 nucleotide sequence: TGTGCCAGTAGTAGGAACGGGGTCTCTGGGGCCAACGTCCTGACTTTC. Full variable domain (remainder filled in from reference TRBV19 and TRBJ2-6): DGGITQSPKYLFRKEGQNVTLSCEQNLNHDAMYWYRQDPGQGLRLIYYSQIVNDFQKGDIAEGYSVSREKKESFPLTVTSAQKNPTAFYLCASSRNGVSGANVLTFGAGSRLTVL.

CDR3 coding DNA: TGTGCCAGCAGTGAAGCGAGGGGACAGGGTAGCGAGACCCAGTACTTC. It encodes CASSEARGQGSETQYF. The chain carries TRBV6-1 and TRBJ2-5; 9 nucleotides line up with TRBD1. The CDR3 length is 16 residues. V trimming: 0 bases; J trimming: 5 bases; junction bases outside the gene matches: 7. The germline CDR1 and CDR2 sequences are MNHNS and SASEGT.

With regard to this clone: Germline is not matched at one junction end, which may reflect a read error. The chain uses TRBV7-9 and TRBJ2-1; weak D call: TRBD2 (6 bases). The CDR3 runs 13 residues. Germline CDR1 reads SEHNR; CDR2 reads FQNEAQ (reference sequence). Written as DNA, the CDR3 is TGTGCCAGCAGCCTGGGATGGACTACTCGGCGACTCTTC. Residues: CASSLGWTTRRLF.

V usage is TRBV11-2 and J usage is TRBJ2-7, with a tentative D call TRBD1 (5 bases). This CDR3 contains 14 residues. Per germline, CDR1 SGHAT and CDR2 FQNNGV. Between the trimmed V and J ends, which lost 1 base and 7 bases, there was a span of 14 bases. CDR3: CASSLVGSGREQYF. In DNA form, the CDR3 reads TGTGCCAGCAGCTTAGTCGGGTCAGGGCGGGAGCAGTACTTC. The entire variable domain, with the rest obtained from reference TRBV11-2 and TRBJ2-7, is as follows: EAGVAQSPRYKIIEKRQSVAFWCNPISGHATLYWYQQILGQGPKLLIQFQNNGVVDDSQLPKDRFSAERLKGVDSTLKIQPAKLEDSAVYLCASSLVGSGREQYFGPGTRLTVT.

This clone has a single count. The chain combines TRBV5-1 with TRBJ2-5; D perhaps matches TRBD2 (6 bases). V lost 4 bases and J 5 bases, leaving 15 bases between the germline ends. Germline V lookup: CDR1 SGHRS, CDR2 YFSETQ. The CDR3 totals 14 residues. The CDR3 protein is CASSPRGGRETQYF. In DNA, the CDR3 is TGCGCCAGCAGCCCCCGGGGAGGCAGGGAGACCCAGTACTTC.

The chain employs TRBV7-2 and TRBJ2-1; 10 nucleotides agree with TRBD2. This CDR3 region has 15 residues. Germline CDR1 is SGHTA and CDR2 is FQGNSA. After removal of 4 bases from V and 6 bases from J, the junction contained 6 bases not matched to a gene. DNA of the CDR3: TGTGCCAGCAGCTCTTCTAGCGGGAGAAGCAATGAGCAGTTCTTC. Its translation is CASSSSSGRSNEQFF.

This rearrangement joins TRBV14 to TRBJ2-4, with TRBD1 identical over 8 bases. CDR1 and CDR2 (germline): SGHDN, FVKESK. CDR3 length: 16 residues. After removal of 1 base from V and 1 base from J, the junction contained 3 bases not matched to a gene. The CDR3 loop is CASSQVRTGAKNIQYF. The CDR3 bases are TGTGCCAGCAGCCAAGTGCGGACAGGGGCCAAAAACATTCAGTACTTC.

This chain uses TRBV19 with TRBJ1-2; 9 bases line up with TRBD1. This CDR3 comprises 14 residues. Per germline, CDR1 LNHDA and CDR2 SQIVND (reference sequence). The V gene end was trimmed by 6 bases and the J gene end by 6 bases; junction bases not matched to a gene: 8. In DNA form, the CDR3 reads TGTGCCAGTAGCCGGGACAGGGATAAAGATGGCTACACCTTC. Protein: CASSRDRDKDGYTF.

The chain uses TRBV29-1 and TRBJ1-1; a weak D match, TRBD1 (5 bases). This CDR3 is 14 amino acids long. Germline V gives CDR1 SQVTM, CDR2 ANQGSEA. V dropped 6 bases and J dropped 5 bases, with 19 bases sitting between them. The CDR3 reads CSVRPRVEVTEAFF. DNA of the CDR3: TGCAGCGTGAGGCCCAGGGTCGAGGTAACTGAAGCTTTCTTT.

The rearrangement uses TRBV6-2 or TRBV6-3 and TRBJ2-7; 9 nucleotides match TRBD1. The V segment lost 5 bases and the J segment 0 bases; nucleotides outside the gene matches: 5. The CDR3 runs 15 residues. Germline CDR1 reads MNHEY; CDR2 reads SVGEGT. The CDR3 loop reads CASSEPGQGSYEQYF. As DNA, the CDR3 is TGTGCCAGCAGTGAGCCGGGACAGGGCTCCTACGAGCAGTACTTC.

This clone was detected ten times or more. This chain connects TRBV12-3 or TRBV12-4 to TRBJ1-5, with 8 bases aligning to TRBD1. The CDR3 is 13 residues long. The ends lost 8 bases at V and 2 bases at J; junction bases unmatched: 2. The CDR3 DNA reads as TGTGCCAGCTGCAGGGGGCGCAATCAGCCCCAGCATTTT. This codes for CASCRGRNQPQHF.

The V gene is TRBV7-8, the J gene TRBJ2-5; TRBD2 agrees at 14 bases. Germline CDR1 reads SGHVS; CDR2 reads FQNEAQ. V lost 6 bases and J lost 0; bases outside the gene matches: 6. There are 17 residues in the CDR3. The DNA for the CDR3 is TGTGCCAGCAGAACCGGGACTAGCGGGAGTTACCAAGAGACCCAGTACTTC. Translated, it gives CASRTGTSGSYQETQYF.

J is TRBJ2-5 and V is TRBV5-1; 10 nucleotides line up with TRBD1. The CDR3 extends over 16 amino acids. Germline CDR1 SGHRS, CDR2 YFSETQ. V gave up 0 bases and J gave up 5 bases; unmatched junction bases: 7. CDR3 nucleotide sequence: TGCGCCAGCAGCTTGGCTGGACAGGGGGGGACCGAGACCCAGTACTTC. Translating gives CASSLAGQGGTETQYF.